The present TCR beta chain was sequenced within a study of T cell changes during pregnancy in multiple sclerosis. This clone was detected only once. Using immunoSEQ multiplex PCR, the repertoire was profiled, and TCRdb retains in-frame clones only, with some absent. Of 40,000 to 45,000 clones listed, 80% to 95% are singletons. Germline V lookup: CDR1 SQVTM, CDR2 ANQGSEA. The germline V and J ends were trimmed by 0 bases and 2 bases, with 19 bases remaining between them. This CDR3 has 17 residues. Sequencing was performed on peripheral blood. This receptor was taken from a female donor with multiple sclerosis, enrolled in a pregnancy study. J is TRBJ1-2 and V is TRBV29-1, with a tentative D call TRBD1 (5 bases). The CDR3 loop is CSVEDRPEQELNYGYTF. CDR3 bases: TGCAGCGTTGAAGATCGACCGGAACAGGAGTTAAACTATGGCTACACCTTC.